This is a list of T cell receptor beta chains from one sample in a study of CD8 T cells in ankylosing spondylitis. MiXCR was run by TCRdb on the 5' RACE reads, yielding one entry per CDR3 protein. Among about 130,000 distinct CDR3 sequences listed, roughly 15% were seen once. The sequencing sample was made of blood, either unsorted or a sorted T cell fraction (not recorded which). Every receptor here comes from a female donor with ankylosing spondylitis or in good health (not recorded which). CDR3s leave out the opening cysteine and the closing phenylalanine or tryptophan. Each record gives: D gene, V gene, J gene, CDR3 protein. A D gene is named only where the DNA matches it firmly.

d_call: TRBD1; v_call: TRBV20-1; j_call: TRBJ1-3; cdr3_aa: SAPDRGTGNTIY
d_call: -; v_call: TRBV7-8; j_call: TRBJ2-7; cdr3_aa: ASSLDAATYEQY
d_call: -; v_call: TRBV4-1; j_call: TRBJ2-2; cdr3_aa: ATGRPQNTGELF
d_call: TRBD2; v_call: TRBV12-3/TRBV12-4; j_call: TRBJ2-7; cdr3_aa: ASSLGSGGYEQY
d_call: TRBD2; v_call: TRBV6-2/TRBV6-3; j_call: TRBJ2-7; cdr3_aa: ASSYPAGRSYEQY
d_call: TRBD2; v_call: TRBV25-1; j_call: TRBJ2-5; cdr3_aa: ASSVLAGWYQETQY
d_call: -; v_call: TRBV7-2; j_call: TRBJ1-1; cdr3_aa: ASSDDRGTEAF
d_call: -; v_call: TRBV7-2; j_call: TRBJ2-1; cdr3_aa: ASSLPASYNEQF
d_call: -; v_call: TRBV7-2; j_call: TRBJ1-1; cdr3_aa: ASSLAGGTRDMNTEAF
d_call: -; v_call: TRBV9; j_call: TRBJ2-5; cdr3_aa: ASSVKGETQY
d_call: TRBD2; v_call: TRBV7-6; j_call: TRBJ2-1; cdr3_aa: ASSSSPQRERDYNEQF
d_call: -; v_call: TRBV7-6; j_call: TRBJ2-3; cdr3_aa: ASSLVQSTDTQY
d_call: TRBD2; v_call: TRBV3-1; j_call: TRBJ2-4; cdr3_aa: ASSQATSGDIQY
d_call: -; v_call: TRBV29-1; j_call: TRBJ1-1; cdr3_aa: SVGGHSNTEAF
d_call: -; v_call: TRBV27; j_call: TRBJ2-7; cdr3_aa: ASSLKGNSYEQY
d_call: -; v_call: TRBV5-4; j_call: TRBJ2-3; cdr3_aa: ASLGGLGDTQY
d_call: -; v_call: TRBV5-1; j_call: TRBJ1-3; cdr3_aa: ASSTGTGNTIY
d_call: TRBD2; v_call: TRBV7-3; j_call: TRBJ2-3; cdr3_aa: ASSLRPGVAGVADTQY
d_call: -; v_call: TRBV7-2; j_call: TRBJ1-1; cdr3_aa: ASSLEVEAF
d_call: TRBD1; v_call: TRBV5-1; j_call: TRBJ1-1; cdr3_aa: ASSLGDSLNTEAF
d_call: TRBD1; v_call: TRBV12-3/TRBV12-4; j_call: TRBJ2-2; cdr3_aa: ASRGGQGLTGELF
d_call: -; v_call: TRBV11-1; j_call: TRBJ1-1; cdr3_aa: ASSLWRLYSGGAMNTEAF
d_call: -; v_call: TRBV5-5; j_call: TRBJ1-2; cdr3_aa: ASSFGRSNYGYT
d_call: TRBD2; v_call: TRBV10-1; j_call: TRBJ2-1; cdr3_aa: ASSGGTSGEQF
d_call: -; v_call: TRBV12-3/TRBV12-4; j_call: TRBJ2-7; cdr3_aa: ASSPRQERYEQY
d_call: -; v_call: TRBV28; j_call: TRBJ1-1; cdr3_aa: ASRDTQNTEAF
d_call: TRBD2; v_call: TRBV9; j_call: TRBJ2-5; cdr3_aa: ASSPHAGEGETQY
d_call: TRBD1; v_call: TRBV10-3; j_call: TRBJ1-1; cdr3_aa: AISPGQGNTEAF
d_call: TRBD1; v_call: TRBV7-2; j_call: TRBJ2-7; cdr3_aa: ASSLTASADRGRRGEQY
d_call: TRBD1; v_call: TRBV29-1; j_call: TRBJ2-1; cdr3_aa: SVVTGPTYNEQF
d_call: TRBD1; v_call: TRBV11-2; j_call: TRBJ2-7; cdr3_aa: ASSLGGTDLEQY
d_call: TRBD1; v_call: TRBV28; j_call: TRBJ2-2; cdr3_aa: ASSLSGTGVTGELF
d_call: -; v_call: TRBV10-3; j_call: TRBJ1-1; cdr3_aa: AITPGLGTEAF
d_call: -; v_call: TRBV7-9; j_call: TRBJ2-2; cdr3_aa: ASSFEKSFTGELF
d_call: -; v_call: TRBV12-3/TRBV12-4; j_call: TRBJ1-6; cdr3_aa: ASIPGLGSYNSPLH
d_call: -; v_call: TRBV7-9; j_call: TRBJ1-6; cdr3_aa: ASSSLNSPLH
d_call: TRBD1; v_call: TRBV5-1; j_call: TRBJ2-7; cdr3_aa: ASSPRQGGFSVYEQY
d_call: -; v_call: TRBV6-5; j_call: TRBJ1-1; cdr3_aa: ASSSGGGDTEAF
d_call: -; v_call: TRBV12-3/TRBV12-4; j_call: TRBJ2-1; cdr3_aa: ASSPRGAPPLYNEQF
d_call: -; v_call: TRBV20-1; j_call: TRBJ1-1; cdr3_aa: SARDQAAPNTEAF
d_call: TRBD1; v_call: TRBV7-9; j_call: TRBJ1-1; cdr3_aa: ASSQQGASAEAF